This entry features one T cell receptor (beta chain) sequence. The repertoire was sequenced with immunoSEQ multiplex PCR; TCRdb's copy has only in-frame clones and lacks some. This sample has approximately 160,000 clones; around nine tenths occur once, and the top ten carry 9% to 12%. The junction had 1 base not matched to a gene; V was cut back by 6 bases and J by 0 bases. Germline CDR1 reads MNHEY; CDR2 reads SVGAGI. The CDR3 runs to 13 residues. This sample stems from a study of cytomegalovirus exposure and HLA in healthy donors. The clonotype was recovered from a woman under 30 in good health and CMV-seropositive. Sequenced: PBMCs. The chain uses TRBV6-5 and TRBJ1-1; TRBD1 matches at 7 bases. Written as DNA, the CDR3 is TGTGCCAGCAGCAGGGGGGTGAACACTGAAGCTTTCTTT. This encodes CASSRGVNTEAFF.